The clone carrying this T cell receptor beta chain appeared once. The antigen remains undetermined. This CDR3 has 15 residues. Losses at the gene ends were 6 bases for V and 1 base for J; bases not matched to a gene: 8. The V gene's germline CDR1 is MNHEY and CDR2 SMNVEV (reference sequence). The entry originates in a study of cytomegalovirus exposure and HLA in healthy donors. Study-wide results and caveats: Earlier analysis found most TCR beta V segments productive about 90% or about 30% of the time. The authors excluded some V segments, including TRBV6-2 and TRBV6-3, as indistinguishable. Most TCR sequences were seen very rarely across donors, but some public TCRs occurred in many.

Primers included in the PCR were 60 Vbeta and 13 Jbeta primers. The table came from immunoSEQ multiplex PCR; TCRdb's copy has only in-frame clones and leaves some out. The table has around 140,000 clones, 88% seen once. The source material was PBMCs. The receptor was derived from a woman aged 40 to 50 in good health and CMV-seronegative. The chain is built from TRBV27 and TRBJ2-7; TRBD1 agrees at 8 bases. This CDR3 is CASRLRGRGSYEQYF. The CDR3, as DNA: TGTGCCAGCAGGCTCAGGGGGCGCGGATCCTACGAGCAGTACTTC.